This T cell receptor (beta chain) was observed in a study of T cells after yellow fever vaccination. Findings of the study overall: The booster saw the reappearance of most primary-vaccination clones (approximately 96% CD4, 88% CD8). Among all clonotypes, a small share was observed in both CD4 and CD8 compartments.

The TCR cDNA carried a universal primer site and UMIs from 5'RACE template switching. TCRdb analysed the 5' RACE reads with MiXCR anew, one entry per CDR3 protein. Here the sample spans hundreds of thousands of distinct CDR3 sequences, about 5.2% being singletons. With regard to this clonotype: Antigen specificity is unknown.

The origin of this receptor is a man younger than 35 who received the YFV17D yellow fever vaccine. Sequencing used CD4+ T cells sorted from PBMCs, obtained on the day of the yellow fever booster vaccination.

CDR3 nucleotide sequence: TGTGCCAGCAGTTGGGGACAGGGCAGCTACGAGCAGTACGTC. As protein: CASSWGQGSYEQYV. The chain has TRBV5-5 and TRBJ2-7; TRBD1 aligns across 9 bases. With 5 bases clipped from V and 3 bases from J, the junction kept 6 bases outside the gene matches. The CDR3 runs to 14 residues. Looked up from germline, CDR1 is SGHKS and CDR2 is YYEKEE (reference sequence).